The clone carrying this TCR beta chain was found many times. Its antigen is not known. This sample was included in a study of neurological immune-mediated disorders. Study-wide results and limits: HTLV-1-associated myelopathy displayed the greatest TCR clonal expansion, and multiple sclerosis exhibited the smallest, lower than that of healthy controls.

In germline, CDR1 is SGHRS, CDR2 YFSETQ. The CDR3 is 15 amino acids. Between the trimmed V and J ends, which lost 0 bases and 1 base, there was a span of 8 bases. Regarding time point: longitudinal time-point 2. The team produced cDNA through 5'RACE using 10-nucleotide random UMIs. TCRdb independently ran MiXCR on the 5' RACE reads; one entry per CDR3 protein. Here the sample spans 84,000 or so distinct CDR3 sequences, approximately 13% being singletons. V is TRBV5-1 and J is TRBJ1-5; D remains ambiguous. This sequence was found in a female donor with HTLV-1-associated myelopathy (HAM/TSP). Sequencing was performed on PBMCs. In DNA, the CDR3 is TGCGCCAGCAGCTTGGGACATGGGAGCAATCAGCCCCAGCATTTT. Its protein product is CASSLGHGSNQPQHF.